The subject of this entry is one T cell receptor beta chain. Its specificity is unknown. PCR involved 60 Vbeta and 13 Jbeta primers. Assay used: immunoSEQ multiplex PCR; TCRdb lists only in-frame clones, some missing. The sample lists 100,000 or so clones; roughly 80% were seen once. This specimen comes from a study of cytomegalovirus exposure and HLA in healthy donors. Whole-study findings and limits: An analysis was carried out at a later point. It showed that HLA-associated TCR beta chains were more clonally expanded than equally common non-associated chains.

J was trimmed by 7 bases and V by 6 bases; bases with no gene match: 7. Germline V lookup: CDR1 MDHEN, CDR2 SYDVKM. The CDR3 extends over 13 amino acids. The clonotype was recovered from a female donor in good health and CMV-seronegative. Sequencing input: PBMCs. This chain uses TRBV28 with TRBJ1-2; 8 bases are a match to TRBD1. The CDR3 is CASREQGALGYTF. The CDR3 DNA reads TGTGCCAGCAGGGAGCAGGGGGCGCTTGGCTACACCTTC.